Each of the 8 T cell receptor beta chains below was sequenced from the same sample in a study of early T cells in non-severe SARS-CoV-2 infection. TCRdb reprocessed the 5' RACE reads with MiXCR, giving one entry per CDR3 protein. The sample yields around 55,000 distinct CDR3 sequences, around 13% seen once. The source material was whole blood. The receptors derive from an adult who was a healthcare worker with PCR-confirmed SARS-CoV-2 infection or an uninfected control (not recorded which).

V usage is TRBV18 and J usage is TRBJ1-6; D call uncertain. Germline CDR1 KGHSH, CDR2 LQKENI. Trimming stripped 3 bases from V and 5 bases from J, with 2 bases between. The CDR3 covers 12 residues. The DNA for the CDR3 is TGTGCCAGCTCACCCAATAATTCACCCCTCCACTTT. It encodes CASSPNNSPLHF.

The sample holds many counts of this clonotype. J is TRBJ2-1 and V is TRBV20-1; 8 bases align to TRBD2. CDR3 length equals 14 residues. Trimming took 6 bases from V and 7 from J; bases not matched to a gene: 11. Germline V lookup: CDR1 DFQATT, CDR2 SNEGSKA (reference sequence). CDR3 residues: CSALPTGTRNEQFF. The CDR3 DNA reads TGCAGTGCCCTTCCCACCGGGACTAGAAATGAGCAGTTCTTC.

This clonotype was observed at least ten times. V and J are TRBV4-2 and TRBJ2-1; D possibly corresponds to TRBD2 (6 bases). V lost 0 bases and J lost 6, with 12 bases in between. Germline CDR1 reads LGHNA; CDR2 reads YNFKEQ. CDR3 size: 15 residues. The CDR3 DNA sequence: TGTGCCAGCAGCCAAGATCCAACTAGCAGCAATGAGCAGTTCTTC. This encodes CASSQDPTSSNEQFF.

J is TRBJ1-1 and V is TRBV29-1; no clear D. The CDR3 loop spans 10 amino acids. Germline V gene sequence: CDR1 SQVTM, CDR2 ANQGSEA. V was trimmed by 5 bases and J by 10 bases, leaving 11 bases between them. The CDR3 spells CSVTDKRAFF. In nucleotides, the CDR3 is TGCAGCGTTACTGACAAGCGAGCTTTCTTT. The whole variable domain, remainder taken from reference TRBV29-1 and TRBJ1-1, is SAVISQKPSRDICQRGTSLTIQCQVDSQVTMMFWYRQQPGQSLTLIATANQGSEATYESGFVIDKFPISRPNLTFSTLTVSNMSPEDSSIYLCSVTDKRAFFGQGTRLTVV.

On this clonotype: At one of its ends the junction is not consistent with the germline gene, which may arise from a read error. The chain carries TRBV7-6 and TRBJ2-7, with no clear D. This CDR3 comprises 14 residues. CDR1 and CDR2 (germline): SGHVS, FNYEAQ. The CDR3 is CASSPYTSSYEQHF. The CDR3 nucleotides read TGTGCCAGCAGTCCCTACACCTCCTCTTACGAGCAGCACTTC.

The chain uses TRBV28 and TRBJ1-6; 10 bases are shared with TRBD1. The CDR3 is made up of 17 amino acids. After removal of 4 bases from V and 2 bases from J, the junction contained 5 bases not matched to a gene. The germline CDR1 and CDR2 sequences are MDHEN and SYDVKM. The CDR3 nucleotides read TGTGCCAGCAGTTCCGCCGGGACAGGGGCCTATAATTCACCCCTCCACTTT. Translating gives CASSSAGTGAYNSPLHF. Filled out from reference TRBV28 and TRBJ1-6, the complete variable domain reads DVKVTQSSRYLVKRTGEKVFLECVQDMDHENMFWYRQDPGLGLRLIYFSYDVKMKEKGDIPEGYSVSREKKERFSLILESASTNQTSMYLCASSSAGTGAYNSPLHFGNGTRLTVT.

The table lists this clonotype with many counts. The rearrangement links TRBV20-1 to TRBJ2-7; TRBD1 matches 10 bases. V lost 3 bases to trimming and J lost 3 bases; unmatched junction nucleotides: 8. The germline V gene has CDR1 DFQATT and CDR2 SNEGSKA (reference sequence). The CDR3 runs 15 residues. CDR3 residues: CSARETGTGVYEQYF. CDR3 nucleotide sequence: TGCAGTGCTAGGGAAACCGGGACAGGGGTCTACGAGCAGTACTTC.

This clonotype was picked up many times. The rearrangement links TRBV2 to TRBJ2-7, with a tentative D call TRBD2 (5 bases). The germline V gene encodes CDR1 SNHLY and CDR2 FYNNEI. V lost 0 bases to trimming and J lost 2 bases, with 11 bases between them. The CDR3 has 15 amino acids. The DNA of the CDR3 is TGTGCCAGCAGTGAAGCACCGGGGTCGACCTACGAGCAGTACTTC. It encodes CASSEAPGSTYEQYF.